This entry is about one T cell receptor (beta chain). The sample originates from a study of blood T cell repertoires in COVID-19. This table comes from immunoSEQ multiplex PCR, and its TCRdb copy is limited to in-frame clones, with some not included. The sample yields around 200,000 clones, around 86% seen once. Sequencing used peripheral blood. This TCR was sampled from a man aged 70 or older with acute or convalescent COVID-19.

CDR3 amino acids: CASSLAGQGLDTQYF. CDR3 nucleotide sequence: TGTGCCAGCAGCTTAGCGGGGCAGGGGCTAGATACGCAGTATTTT. The genes are TRBV7-2 and TRBJ2-3, with D possibly TRBD1 on 6 matching bases. V lost 0 bases and J 5 bases, leaving 12 bases between the germline ends. The CDR3 spans 15 residues. In germline, CDR1 is SGHTA, CDR2 FQGNSA.